This TCR beta chain was recorded in a study of early stage breast cancer tumors. In the study overall: About 70% of the 16 invasive tumors were ER+, PR+ and HER2-.

Blood replicates held 0.5 ug DNA, tumor or normal breast around 1.5 ug, two each. Generated by immunoSEQ multiplex PCR, the TCRdb table keeps only in-frame clones and is missing some. The repertoire holds 35,000 to 45,000 clones, over 70% seen once, with roughly 7.4% in the top ten. General study results and limits: Enriched TCRB sequences shared across patients were mostly commonly generated sequences.

Note on this clone: The antigen is not known.

The sample consisted of blood. This TCR came from a person between 55 and 69 years old with breast cancer.

The DNA for the CDR3 is TGTGCCAGCAGTTTCCGGACAGGGATTAGCACAGATACGCAGTATTTT. Its translation is CASSFRTGISTDTQYF. The genes are TRBV27 and TRBJ2-3, with 8 bases matching TRBD1. This CDR3 region has 16 residues. Germline CDR1 MNHEY, CDR2 SMNVEV (reference sequence). V lost 3 bases, J lost 0 bases, and 5 bases stayed unmatched.